This note documents a single T cell receptor (beta chain) sequence. Its antigen is unknown. This sample was taken from a study of CD8 T cells in Susac syndrome. Overall study findings and caveats: That the number of individuals in its TCR sequencing and HLA analysis was relatively small was acknowledged by the study.

Sequencing targeted TCR beta in blood CD8+ and CD4+ T cells. Relapsing-remitting disease, either stable or active, was present in the treatment-naive patients who were the multiple sclerosis controls. With random hexamers, reverse transcription was performed on about 0.5 to 1 ug of RNA. The immunoSEQ assay covered 54 Vbeta and 13 Jbeta segments for CDR3. TCRdb fed the immunoSEQ multiplex PCR reads into MiXCR, producing one record per CDR3 protein. The sample holds around 80,000 distinct CDR3 sequences, 90% to 95% seen once. The CDR3 totals 16 residues. CDR1 and CDR2 (germline): MGHRA, YSYEKL. Trimming removed 5 bases from V and 8 bases from J; junction bases left unmatched: 12.

The chain combines TRBV4-1 with TRBJ2-1, with TRBD2 matching over 10 bases. This receptor was identified in a human donor with multiple sclerosis. Source material: CD8+ T cells from PBMCs. CDR3 region: CASSEGASGRWDEQFF. For the CDR3, the DNA is TGCGCCAGCAGCGAGGGGGCTAGCGGGAGATGGGATGAGCAGTTCTTC.